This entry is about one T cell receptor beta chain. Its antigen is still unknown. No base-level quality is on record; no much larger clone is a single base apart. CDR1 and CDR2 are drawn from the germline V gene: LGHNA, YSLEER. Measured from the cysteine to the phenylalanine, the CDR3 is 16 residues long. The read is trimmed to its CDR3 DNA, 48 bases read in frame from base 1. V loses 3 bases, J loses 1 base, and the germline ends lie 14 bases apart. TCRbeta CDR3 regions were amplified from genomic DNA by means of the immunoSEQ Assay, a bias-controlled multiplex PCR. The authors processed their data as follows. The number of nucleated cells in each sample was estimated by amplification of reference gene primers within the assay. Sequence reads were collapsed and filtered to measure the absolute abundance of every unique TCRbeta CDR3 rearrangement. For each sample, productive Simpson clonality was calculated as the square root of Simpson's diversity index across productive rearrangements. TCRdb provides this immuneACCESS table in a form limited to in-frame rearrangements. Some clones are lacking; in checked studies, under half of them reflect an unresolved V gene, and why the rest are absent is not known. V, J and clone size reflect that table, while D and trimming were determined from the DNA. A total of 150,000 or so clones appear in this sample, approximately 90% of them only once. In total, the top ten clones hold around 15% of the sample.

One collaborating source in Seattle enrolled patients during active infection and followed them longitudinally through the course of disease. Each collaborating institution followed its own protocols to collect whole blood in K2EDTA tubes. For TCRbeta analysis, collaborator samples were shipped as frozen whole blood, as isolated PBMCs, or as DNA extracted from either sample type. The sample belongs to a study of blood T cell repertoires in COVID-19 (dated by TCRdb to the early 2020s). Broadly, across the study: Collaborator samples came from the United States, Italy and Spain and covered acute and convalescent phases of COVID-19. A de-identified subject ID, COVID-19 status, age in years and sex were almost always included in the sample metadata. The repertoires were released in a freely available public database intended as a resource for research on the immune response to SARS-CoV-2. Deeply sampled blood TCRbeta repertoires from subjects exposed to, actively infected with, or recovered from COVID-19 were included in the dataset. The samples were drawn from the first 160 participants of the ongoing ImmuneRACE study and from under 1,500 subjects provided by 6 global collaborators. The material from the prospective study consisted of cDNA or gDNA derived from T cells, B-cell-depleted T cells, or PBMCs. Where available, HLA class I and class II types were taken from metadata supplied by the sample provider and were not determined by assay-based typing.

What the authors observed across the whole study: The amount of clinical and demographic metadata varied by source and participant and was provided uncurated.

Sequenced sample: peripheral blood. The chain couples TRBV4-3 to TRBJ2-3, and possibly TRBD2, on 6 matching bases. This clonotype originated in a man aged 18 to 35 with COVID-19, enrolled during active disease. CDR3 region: CASSHLPGLGTDTQYF. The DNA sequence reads TGCGCCAGCAGCCACCTGCCGGGACTGGGCACAGATACGCAGTATTTT.